The 32 T cell receptor beta chains in this list originate from one sample, sequenced in a study of early T cells in non-severe SARS-CoV-2 infection. TCRdb re-called the 5' RACE reads with MiXCR, one entry per CDR3 protein. The sample has more than 65,000 distinct CDR3 sequences; roughly 13% are singletons. The sample comprised whole blood. Receptors were obtained from an adult who was a healthcare worker with PCR-confirmed SARS-CoV-2 infection or an uninfected control (not recorded which).

There are many counts of this clonotype. CDR3 protein: CASSLRENRGEQYF. DNA for the CDR3: TGTGCCAGCAGCTTAAGGGAGAACAGGGGCGAGCAGTACTTC. The rearrangement links TRBV7-8 to TRBJ2-7; 7 positions match TRBD1. CDR3 length: 14 amino acids. The V gene end was trimmed by 2 bases and the J gene end by 6 bases; junction bases not matched to a gene: 7. Germline V gene sequence: CDR1 SGHVS, CDR2 FQNEAQ.

This clonotype was counted ten times or more. The rearrangement joins TRBV5-6 to TRBJ2-7; TRBD1 aligns across 7 bases. The J segment lost 3 bases and the V segment lost 4 bases, leaving 4 bases of the junction unmatched. The CDR3 has 13 residues. Germline V lookup: CDR1 SGHDT, CDR2 YYEEEE. In DNA form, the CDR3 reads TGTGCCAGCAGCCCCTGGGACAGCTACGAGCAGTACTTC. Its translation: CASSPWDSYEQYF. The full variable domain, in which reference TRBV5-6 and TRBJ2-7 provide the parts outside the CDR3, is DAGVTQSPTHLIKTRGQQVTLRCSPKSGHDTVSWYQQALGQGPQFIFQYYEEEERQRGNFPDRFSGHQFPNYSSELNVNALLLGDSALYLCASSPWDSYEQYFGPGTRLTVT.

Notes on this clonotype: Since a much larger clone is just one base distant, this may be a read error. The chain recombines TRBV14 with TRBJ1-4, with D possibly being TRBD1 (5 bases). CDR1 and CDR2 from the germline V gene are SGHDN and FVKESK. This CDR3 has 16 amino acids. CDR3 nucleotides: TGTGCCAGCAGCCCGGGGGATCTTGCAACTAATGAAAAAATGTTTTTT. As protein: CASSPGDLATNEKMFF.

This clonotype has at least ten counts. V usage is TRBV29-1 and J usage is TRBJ1-2; D is unresolved. V was pared by 1 base and J by 2 bases, with 11 bases between. This CDR3 contains 14 residues. CDR1 is SQVTM and CDR2 is ANQGSEA in the germline V gene. The CDR3 sequence: CSVEGADLNYGYTF. The CDR3 DNA reads TGCAGCGTTGAAGGAGCAGATCTCAACTATGGCTACACCTTC.

This clonotype came up a few times. The chain carries TRBV6-6 and TRBJ2-5; D is ambiguous. V was trimmed by 2 bases and J by 2 bases, leaving 3 bases between them. Germline V gene lookup returns CDR1 MNHNY and CDR2 SVGAGI (reference sequence). CDR3 size: 12 residues. The CDR3: CASSYGQETQYF. CDR3 nucleotides: TGTGCCAGCAGTTACGGGCAAGAGACCCAGTACTTC.

There are a few counts of this clonotype. This sequence joins TRBV9 and TRBJ1-2; weak D call: TRBD1 (6 bases). Germline assignment: CDR1 SGDLS and CDR2 YYNGEE. The CDR3 has 14 amino acids. The V end lost 1 base, the J end lost 6 bases, and 13 bases lay between the germline ends. The CDR3 DNA sequence: TGTGCCAGCAGCGTATTGGGGGCCGGTAATGGCTACACCTTC. Its protein product is CASSVLGAGNGYTF. The full variable domain, completed using reference TRBV9 and TRBJ1-2, is DSGVTQTPKHLITATGQRVTLRCSPRSGDLSVYWYQQSLDQGLQFLIQYYNGEERAKGNILERFSAQQFPDLHSELNLSSLELGDSALYFCASSVLGAGNGYTFGSGTRLTVV.

This clonotype was detected ten times or more. This chain uses TRBV6-9 with TRBJ2-6; D gene unclear. Germline V gives CDR1 MNHGY, CDR2 SVAAGI. The ends were cut back, 6 bases at V and 0 bases at J, with 9 bases in the middle. The CDR3 consists of 15 residues. CDR3: CASSKRYSGANVLTF. CDR3 bases: TGTGCCAGCAGCAAGAGGTACTCTGGGGCCAACGTCCTGACTTTC.

The sample holds many counts of this clonotype. V and J are TRBV11-2 and TRBJ2-7, with D tentatively TRBD2 (6 bases). The ends were cut back, 2 bases at V and 7 bases at J, with 24 bases in the middle. This CDR3 is 17 amino acids long. Germline lookup yields CDR1 SGHAT and CDR2 FQNNGV. The CDR3 DNA sequence: TGTGCCAGCAGCTTAAGGGGACCTCCCGGGACTCCCCTAGAGCAGTACTTC. Translation: CASSLRGPPGTPLEQYF.

Many counts were recorded for this clonotype. The chain uses TRBV27 and TRBJ2-3, with 8 bases fitting TRBD1. This CDR3 has 19 residues. The V and J ends lost 4 bases and 4 bases, in that order; junction bases with no gene match: 19. CDR1 is MNHEY and CDR2 is SMNVEV in the germline V gene (reference sequence). The CDR3 coding sequence is TGTGCCAGCAGTTCAGGGGGCAGGGGGCTGAGTCAAGGGGCAGATACGCAGTATTTT. It yields the protein CASSSGGRGLSQGADTQYF.

The gene calls are TRBV11-2 and TRBJ2-7; D may be TRBD2 (6 bases). The CDR3 contains 14 residues. The germline V gene encodes CDR1 SGHAT and CDR2 FQNNGV. V lost 1 base to trimming and J lost 2 bases, with 9 bases between them. The CDR3 loop reads CASSLGGDPYEQYF. For the CDR3, the DNA is TGTGCCAGCAGCTTAGGGGGGGACCCCTACGAGCAGTACTTC.

This clonotype has only a few counts. The chain has TRBV7-2 and TRBJ2-6; 7 positions match TRBD1. V gave up 6 bases and J gave up 0 bases; unmatched junction bases: 5. CDR3 length: 16 amino acids. Germline V gives CDR1 SGHTA, CDR2 FQGNSA. The chain's CDR3 is CASRGGQTSGANVLTF. CDR3 nucleotide sequence: TGTGCCAGCAGAGGGGGACAGACCTCTGGGGCCAACGTCCTGACTTTC.

In this sample, this clonotype turned up a few times. The CDR3 reads CASSREGDSYGYTF. The CDR3 DNA follows: TGCGCCAGCAGCAGAGAGGGGGACAGCTATGGCTACACCTTC. V is TRBV5-1 and J is TRBJ1-2, with TRBD1 matching 7 bases. CDR1 SGHRS and CDR2 YFSETQ come from the germline V gene. The length of the CDR3 is 14 residues. V lost 4 bases to trimming and J lost 4 bases; unmatched junction nucleotides: 7.

This clonotype was picked up one time. A junction end diverges from the germline sequence, so it may reflect a read error. This CDR3 is CASSSPGYQQYF. The DNA of the CDR3 is TGCGCCAGCAGCTCCCCGGGCTACCAGCAGTACTTC. The chain has TRBV5-1 and TRBJ2-7; D gene unclear. The length of the CDR3 is 12 residues. Germline V gene lookup returns CDR1 SGHRS and CDR2 YFSETQ. The complete variable domain, with remaining parts taken from reference TRBV5-1 and TRBJ2-7, reads KAGVTQTPRYLIKTRGQQVTLSCSPISGHRSVSWYQQTPGQGLQFLFEYFSETQRNKGNFPGRFSGRQFSNSRSEMNVSTLELGDSALYLCASSSPGYQQYFGPGTRLTVT.

This clonotype was recorded a few times. This rearrangement joins TRBV27 to TRBJ2-4, with 9 bases matching TRBD1. Germline V lookup: CDR1 MNHEY, CDR2 SMNVEV (reference sequence). This CDR3 comprises 16 residues. With V trimmed by 6 bases and J by 1 base, 7 bases remained unmatched. The CDR3: CASSHGTGLAKNIQYF. The CDR3 bases are TGTGCCAGCAGCCACGGGACAGGGTTGGCCAAAAACATTCAGTACTTC.

The J gene is TRBJ2-7, the V gene TRBV10-3; perhaps TRBD2 as D (7 bases). Germline V CDR1 and CDR2: ENHRY, SYGVKD. V shed 7 bases and J shed 3 bases, with 16 bases lying between them. The CDR3 consists of 14 residues. CDR3 loop: CAINGGGTVYEQYF. CDR3 in DNA: TGTGCCATCAATGGCGGGGGCACCGTCTACGAGCAGTACTTC.

This clonotype was found a few times. The chain combines TRBV6-5 with TRBJ2-7; possible D gene TRBD1, 6 bases. The CDR3 runs 16 residues. Per the germline V gene, CDR1 is MNHEY and CDR2 is SVGAGI. V was clipped by 8 bases and J by 0 bases, with 20 bases between them. The CDR3 region has the DNA TGTGCCAGCTCATACTCGGCGGCAGGGGCCTCCTACGAGCAGTACTTC. This encodes CASSYSAAGASYEQYF.

This clonotype was counted at least ten times. This chain joins TRBV30 and TRBJ1-2; no firm D call. Trimming pared 1 base from V and 2 bases from J, leaving 11 bases between. The CDR3 has 14 residues. Germline V gene lookup returns CDR1 GTSNPN and CDR2 SVGIG (reference sequence). CDR3 nucleotides: TGTGCCTGGAGTGCGCCGTCAGCAAACTATGGCTACACCTTC. Encoded protein: CAWSAPSANYGYTF. Looking up the rest from reference TRBV30 and TRBJ1-2 gives the full variable domain: SQTIHQWPATLVQPVGSPLSLECTVEGTSNPNLYWYRQAAGRGLQLLFYSVGIGQISSEVPQNLSASRPQDRQFILSSKKLLLSDSGFYLCAWSAPSANYGYTFGSGTRLTVV.

This clonotype came up many times. The rearrangement links TRBV19 to TRBJ2-1, with a possible D match to TRBD2 (6 bases). Germline CDR1 LNHDA, CDR2 SQIVND (reference sequence). V was cut by 7 bases and J by 4 bases, with 20 bases left in between. The CDR3 runs to 16 residues. DNA of the CDR3: TGTGCCAGTACTGCGAGGGCGTCTAGCGCATACAATGAGCAGTTCTTC. Residues: CASTARASSAYNEQFF.

This clonotype came up many times. The V and J genes are TRBV5-4 and TRBJ2-2; D gene ambiguous. CDR3 size: 13 residues. Per germline, CDR1 SGHNT and CDR2 YYREEE (reference sequence). V was cut by 0 bases and J by 9 bases, with 9 bases left in between. Here the CDR3 reads CASSLEGIRELFF. CDR3 nucleotide sequence: TGTGCCAGCAGCTTGGAAGGTATCCGGGAGCTGTTTTTT.

This clonotype was found many times. This chain joins TRBV11-2 and TRBJ2-7; 8 positions match TRBD1. Germline V CDR1 and CDR2: SGHAT, FQNNGV. The V segment lost 5 bases and the J segment 7 bases; nucleotides outside the gene matches: 7. The CDR3 spans 13 residues. The CDR3 region has the DNA TGTGCCAGCAGCGCGCAGGGGGCGGGGGAGCAGTACTTC. It translates to CASSAQGAGEQYF. The entire variable domain, with the rest obtained from reference TRBV11-2 and TRBJ2-7, is as follows: EAGVAQSPRYKIIEKRQSVAFWCNPISGHATLYWYQQILGQGPKLLIQFQNNGVVDDSQLPKDRFSAERLKGVDSTLKIQPAKLEDSAVYLCASSAQGAGEQYFGPGTRLTVT.

There are a few counts of this clonotype. The chain joins TRBV5-1 to TRBJ2-3; TRBD2 aligns across 9 bases. Trimming at V came to 4 bases and at J to 0 bases, leaving 9 bases not matched to a gene. Germline CDR1 reads SGHRS; CDR2 reads YFSETQ. CDR3 length: 17 amino acids. This chain's CDR3 is CASSPTPSGASTDTQYF. The CDR3, as DNA: TGCGCCAGCAGCCCCACGCCTAGCGGGGCTAGCACAGATACGCAGTATTTT. Full variable domain (outside the CDR3, taken from reference TRBV5-1 and TRBJ2-3): KAGVTQTPRYLIKTRGQQVTLSCSPISGHRSVSWYQQTPGQGLQFLFEYFSETQRNKGNFPGRFSGRQFSNSRSEMNVSTLELGDSALYLCASSPTPSGASTDTQYFGPGTRLTVL.

This clonotype has more than one count but fewer than ten. The chain employs TRBV11-2 and TRBJ2-1, with TRBD2 matching over 8 bases. The CDR3 extends over 14 amino acids. Germline V gene lookup returns CDR1 SGHAT and CDR2 FQNNGV. Unmatched junction bases numbered 4, after V lost 5 bases and J lost 4 bases. CDR3 region: CASSHASGYNEQFF. As DNA, the CDR3 is TGTGCCAGCAGCCACGCTAGCGGGTACAATGAGCAGTTCTTC.

This clonotype was seen a handful of times. This rearrangement joins TRBV6-2 or TRBV6-3 to TRBJ2-5; TRBD2 might be the D (5 bases). V gave up 2 bases and J gave up 1 base, with 11 bases separating them. This CDR3 has 15 amino acids. Germline V gene sequence: CDR1 MNHEY, CDR2 SVGEGT. CDR3 residues: CASSYASGPQETQYF. CDR3 sequence (DNA): TGTGCCAGCAGTTACGCGAGCGGACCCCAAGAGACCCAGTACTTC.

This chain uses TRBV28 with TRBJ2-1, with 12 bases fitting TRBD2. With V trimmed by 4 bases and J by 7 bases, 5 bases remained unmatched. There are 15 residues in the CDR3. Per the germline V gene, CDR1 is MDHEN and CDR2 is SYDVKM. The CDR3, as DNA: TGTGCCAGCAGTTCTAGCGGGAGGGCCAGGAATGAGCAGTTCTTC. This encodes CASSSSGRARNEQFF.

The chain is built from TRBV29-1 and TRBJ2-7; TRBD1 aligns across 8 bases. Germline V gene data show CDR1 as SQVTM and CDR2 as ANQGSEA. This CDR3 is 12 amino acids long. V lost 4 bases and J lost 6; bases outside the gene matches: 5. DNA for the CDR3: TGCAGCGTTGGGTGGACAGGGCGCGAGCAGTACTTC. Its translation is CSVGWTGREQYF.

The V gene is TRBV28, the J gene TRBJ1-4; 7 bases align to TRBD1. This CDR3 region has 15 residues. From germline, CDR1 is MDHEN and CDR2 SYDVKM. The junction had 9 bases not matched to a gene; V was cut back by 6 bases and J by 5 bases. The DNA of the CDR3 is TGTGCCAGCAGCCTCATGACAGGGAAGAATGAAAAACTGTTTTTT. As protein: CASSLMTGKNEKLFF. Combining the CDR3 with reference TRBV28 and TRBJ1-4 gives the whole variable domain DVKVTQSSRYLVKRTGEKVFLECVQDMDHENMFWYRQDPGLGLRLIYFSYDVKMKEKGDIPEGYSVSREKKERFSLILESASTNQTSMYLCASSLMTGKNEKLFFGSGTQLSVL.

This rearrangement joins TRBV7-2 to TRBJ1-2, with D hard to call. This CDR3 is built from 13 residues. Deletions cut 5 bases from V and 3 bases from J, with 10 bases between. Germline values: CDR1 SGHTA, CDR2 FQGNSA. The CDR3 region has the DNA TGTGCCAGCAGCCCTTATGGAGACTATGGCTACACCTTC. Its protein product is CASSPYGDYGYTF.

This clonotype was counted ten times or more. The V and J genes are TRBV30 and TRBJ2-7, with 7 bases lining up with TRBD1. With 1 base clipped from V and 3 bases from J, the junction kept 6 bases outside the gene matches. CDR1 is GTSNPN and CDR2 is SVGIG in the germline V gene (reference sequence). This CDR3 has 14 amino acids. CDR3: CAWSAGQIFYEQYF. As DNA, the CDR3 is TGTGCCTGGAGTGCGGGACAGATATTCTACGAGCAGTACTTC.

This chain joins TRBV10-1 and TRBJ2-7; 10 nucleotides align to TRBD1. CDR1 is WNHNN, CDR2 SYGVQD, per germline (reference sequence). The CDR3 is 15 amino acids. The V gene end was trimmed by 6 bases and the J gene end by 5 bases; junction bases not matched to a gene: 10. CDR3 sequence: CASSEPGQGIHEQYF. The CDR3 DNA is TGCGCCAGCAGCGAACCGGGACAGGGGATACACGAGCAGTACTTC.

This clonotype was detected ten times or more. J is TRBJ2-1 and V is TRBV9, with 9 bases lining up with TRBD1. The V and J ends lost 3 bases and 4 bases, in that order; junction bases with no gene match: 11. The CDR3 spans 17 residues. CDR1 and CDR2 (germline): SGDLS, YYNGEE. CDR3 residues: CASSAFPGTGKYNEQFF. CDR3 in DNA: TGTGCCAGCAGCGCATTTCCCGGGACAGGGAAATACAATGAGCAGTTCTTC.

This rearrangement joins TRBV6-2 or TRBV6-3 to TRBJ1-5; a weak D match, TRBD1 (5 bases). The CDR3 spans 14 residues. Trimming pared 7 bases from V and 0 bases from J, leaving 10 bases between. The germline gives CDR1 MNHEY, CDR2 SVGEGT. CDR3 DNA sequence: TGTGCCAGCACCAGAGGGGCTAGCAATCAGCCCCAGCATTTT. Encoded protein: CASTRGASNQPQHF.

This chain uses TRBV28 with TRBJ2-7; D ambiguous. Between the trimmed V and J ends, which lost 5 bases and 7 bases, there was a span of 9 bases. Germline V lookup: CDR1 MDHEN, CDR2 SYDVKM. The CDR3 is 11 amino acids. The DNA of the CDR3 is TGTGCCAGCAGTCCGTCGAGGGAGCAGTACTTC. It codes for CASSPSREQYF.